This is a list of T cell receptor beta chains from one sample in a study of blood T cell repertoires in COVID-19. Assay used: immunoSEQ multiplex PCR; TCRdb lists only in-frame clones, some missing. The data contain 250,000 to 400,000 clones, under 90% of them seen just once; the ten biggest clones take up 2.5% to 3.5%. Sample: peripheral blood. The receptors stem from a woman aged 25 to 39 with COVID-19, enrolled during active disease. CDR3s include the opening cysteine and the closing phenylalanine or tryptophan. A D gene is named only where the DNA matches it firmly. Part of the rows lack a size; the others show once, few, many or a class for expanded clones.

15 TRBJ2-1 TRBD2 . TRBV5-1 TGCGCCAGCAGCTTGACTAGCGGGTCCTACAATGAGCAGTTCTTC CASSLTSGSYNEQFF
15 TRBJ1-1 TRBD1 . TRBV27 TGTGCCAGCAGCCCCATACAGGGGGGAAGGCCTGAAGCTTTCTTT CASSPIQGGRPEAFF
13 TRBJ2-1 . . TRBV18 TGTGCCAGCTCACCGAACCAGGGGGGAGTGGGGTTCTTC CASSPNQGGVGFF
14 TRBJ2-1 . . TRBV19 TGTGCCAGTCGATCTGAGGGGGCCTACAATGAGCAGTTCTTC CASRSEGAYNEQFF
14 TRBJ1-3 . . TRBV27 TGTGCCAGCAGGCGGGCAGGGGACGGAAACACCATATATTTT CASRRAGDGNTIYF
15 TRBJ1-5 . . TRBV25-1 TGTGCCAGCAGTGGTGTGGGGGGATGGGATCAGCCCCAGCATTTT CASSGVGGWDQPQHF
12 TRBJ1-1 . few TRBV19 TGTGCCAGTAGTATGGCGGGAGGGGAAGCTTTCTTT CASSMAGGEAFF
11 TRBJ2-7 . . TRBV10-1 TGCGCCAGCATGGAGGGGAACGAGCAGTACTTC CASMEGNEQYF
14 TRBJ1-1 TRBD1 . TRBV6-6 TGTGCCAGCAACTCAATAGGGGGCGCGGCTGAAGCTTTCTTT CASNSIGGAAEAFF
14 TRBJ2-7 TRBD1 . TRBV5-1 TGCGCCAGCAGCTTGGAAAGGGGGCAATACGAGCAGTACTTC CASSLERGQYEQYF
16 TRBJ1-4 TRBD1 once TRBV5-1 TGCGCCAGCAGCCCAGGACCAGGACAGGGGAAAGAAAAACTGTTTTTT CASSPGPGQGKEKLFF
16 TRBJ1-3 . few TRBV7-8 TGTGCCAGCAGCCCCCCCTGGAGGGAGGGCGGAAACACCATATATTTT CASSPPWREGGNTIYF
13 TRBJ1-1 . . TRBV19 TGTGCCAGTAGTGCCACAGTCCCGACTGAAGCTTTCTTT CASSATVPTEAFF
16 TRBJ2-7 TRBD1 . TRBV4-1 TGCGCCAGCAGCCCCCCGACAGGGCCCGACTTCTACGAGCAGTACTTC CASSPPTGPDFYEQYF
14 TRBJ2-4 . once TRBV5-1 TGCGCCAGCAGCTGGGGACAAGACAAAAACATTCAGTACTTC CASSWGQDKNIQYF
14 TRBJ2-5 . . TRBV21-1 TGTGCCAGCAAAGACACAGGTGTTGGAGAGACCCAGTACTTC CASKDTGVGETQYF
16 TRBJ1-2 . . TRBV14 TGTGCCAGCAGCCAAGATAGGAGGGGTCAGGACTATGGCTACACCTTC CASSQDRRGQDYGYTF
14 TRBJ1-2 TRBD1 . TRBV19 TGTGCCAGTAGTAGGGACAGGGGAGACTATGGCTACACCTTC CASSRDRGDYGYTF
13 TRBJ1-1 . . TRBV25-1 TGTGCCAGCTCATCTCAGGGGTACACTGAAGCTTTCTTT CASSSQGYTEAFF
14 TRBJ1-2 TRBD1 . TRBV7-9 TGTGCCAGCAGCTTAGGACAGGGAGGAAATGGCTACACCTTC CASSLGQGGNGYTF
15 TRBJ2-1 TRBD1 . TRBV19 TGTGCCAGTAGTCTAACAGGGGGTGGGCGCAATGAGCAGTTCTTC CASSLTGGGRNEQFF
14 TRBJ2-3 . . TRBV25-1 TGTGCCAGCAGTGAGGGGGCGGGCACAGATACGCAGTATTTT CASSEGAGTDTQYF
17 TRBJ2-1 TRBD2 . TRBV30 TGTGCCTGGAGGTTTGTTCGTACTAGCGGGAGGGCCGCTGAGCAGTTCTTC CAWRFVRTSGRAAEQFF
15 TRBJ1-2 . . TRBV5-5 TGTGCCAGCAGTTTACGTGGGGGCGCTAACTATGGCTACACCTTC CASSLRGGANYGYTF
13 TRBJ2-7 . few TRBV4-1 TGCGCCAGCAGCCCTACAGGGGGGGACGAGCAGTACTTC CASSPTGGDEQYF
15 TRBJ2-1 TRBD2 many TRBV6-5 TGTGCCAGCAGGAGATGGACTAGCGGCTACAATGAGCAGTTCTTC CASRRWTSGYNEQFF
15 TRBJ2-2 TRBD1 . TRBV5-1 TGCGCCAGCAGCTTGCAGGGGGAAGGGACCGGGGAGCTGTTTTTT CASSLQGEGTGELFF
20 TRBJ2-6 TRBD1 . TRBV7-3 TGTGCCAGCAGCTCCGGACAGGGGGCGGTTGGTAGGTCTGGGGCCAACGTCCTGACTTTC CASSSGQGAVGRSGANVLTF
15 TRBJ2-2 . . TRBV19 TGTGCCAGTAGTATTCCCGGGACATTGCCCGGGGAGCTGTTTTTT CASSIPGTLPGELFF
13 TRBJ1-5 . . TRBV6-5 TGTGCCAGCCGCAGGGGTAGCAATCAGCCCCAGCATTTT CASRRGSNQPQHF
15 TRBJ1-2 . . TRBV28 TGTGCCAGCAGCCGAACAGAAGGCGCTAACTATGGCTACACCTTC CASSRTEGANYGYTF
11 TRBJ2-5 . . TRBV5-1 TGCGCCAGCAGCTTCGGGGGACCCCAGTACTTC CASSFGGPQYF
14 TRBJ1-4 TRBD1 . TRBV6-5 TGTGCCAGCAGTCGGGACAGGGGGCATGAAAAACTGTTTTTT CASSRDRGHEKLFF
15 TRBJ1-2 . . TRBV13 TGTGCCAGCAGCACGGGGGAGAATGGGAACTATGGCTACACCTTC CASSTGENGNYGYTF
15 TRBJ2-5 . . TRBV9 TGTGCCAGCAGCGTAGGGCTAGGGGGACAAGAGACCCAGTACTTC CASSVGLGGQETQYF
16 TRBJ2-1 TRBD2 . TRBV7-9 TGTGCCAGCAGCCATTTAGCGGGAGGGCACATCAATGAGCAGTTCTTC CASSHLAGGHINEQFF
14 TRBJ1-4 . . TRBV6-1 TGTGCCAGCAGTGAAGTGGGAGGGCGTGAAAAACTGTTTTTT CASSEVGGREKLFF
16 TRBJ2-2 TRBD2 . TRBV15 TGTGCCACCAGCAGAGAGCAACTAGCGGCAACCGGGGAGCTGTTTTTT CATSREQLAATGELFF
14 TRBJ1-5 . . TRBV30 TGTGCCTGGAGTGTCGGAGGGAGCAATCAGCCCCAGCATTTT CAWSVGGSNQPQHF
16 TRBJ1-5 TRBD1 . TRBV3-1/TRBV3-2 TGTGCCAGCAGCCCTACGACAGGGGGGCGTAGTCAGCCCCAGCATTTT CASSPTTGGRSQPQHF
19 TRBJ2-1 . . TRBV7-9 TGTGCCAGCAGTCCCACTTCTGTGGGGGGGGCCGGAGCGAACAATGAGCAGTTCTTC CASSPTSVGGAGANNEQFF
14 TRBJ1-1 TRBD1 . TRBV2 TGTGCCAGCAGTGGAGGACAGGGGGAAACTGAAGCTTTCTTT CASSGGQGETEAFF
15 TRBJ2-7 . . TRBV7-6 TGTGCCAGCAGCTTAGCCCCGGGACAAACCTACGAGCAGTACTTC CASSLAPGQTYEQYF
17 TRBJ1-3 . . TRBV5-1 TGCGCCAGCAGCCCTTCGGGGATTATGAGCTCTGGAAACACCATATATTTT CASSPSGIMSSGNTIYF
15 TRBJ1-6 . . TRBV28 TGTGCCAGCAGTGAACAGGCCTCCTATAATTCACCCCTCCACTTT CASSEQASYNSPLHF
18 TRBJ1-1 . . TRBV27 TGTGCCAGCAGTTTAAGGATCCGGCCAGGGCCTATAAACACTGAAGCTTTCTTT CASSLRIRPGPINTEAFF
14 TRBJ1-2 . . TRBV2 TGTGCCAGCAGTGAAGCGCGGACAGCGCATGGCTACACCTTC CASSEARTAHGYTF
14 TRBJ2-7 . . TRBV5-4 TGTGCCAGCAGCTTGGACAGGGTAAGCTACGAGCAGTACTTC CASSLDRVSYEQYF
18 TRBJ1-4 . . TRBV13 TGTGCCAGCAGCCACTTCTCGGCGGGGGGGATGCGGCGTGAAAAACTGTTTTTT CASSHFSAGGMRREKLFF
17 TRBJ1-4 TRBD1 . TRBV15 TGTGCCACCAGCGCCCTGGTGGGTCCGGGACAGAATGAAAAACTGTTTTTT CATSALVGPGQNEKLFF
17 TRBJ1-3 . once TRBV4-1 TGCGCCAGCAGCCATCCATCCAAGAAGGGGGCTGGAAACACCATATATTTT CASSHPSKKGAGNTIYF
15 TRBJ2-7 TRBD2 . TRBV19 TGTGCCAGAGGATGGGCGACTAGCGTTCCCTACGAGCAGTACTTC CARGWATSVPYEQYF
13 TRBJ1-1 . . TRBV27 TGTGCCAGCAGACAACAGCCGAACACTGAAGCTTTCTTT CASRQQPNTEAFF
16 TRBJ2-3 TRBD2 . TRBV3-1/TRBV3-2 TGTGCCAGCAGCTTGGGACTAGCGGGTAACACAGATACGCAGTATTTT CASSLGLAGNTDTQYF
16 TRBJ1-5 . . TRBV7-9 TGTGCCAGCAGCTTAGTAATAGGGCAGGGTGAACAGCCCCAGCATTTT CASSLVIGQGEQPQHF
15 TRBJ2-5 . . TRBV27 TGTGCCAGCAGTTTATGGGGGACAAATCAAGAGACCCAGTACTTC CASSLWGTNQETQYF
16 TRBJ2-1 TRBD2 . TRBV28 TGTGCCAGCAGTCCCGCCGGGGGGGCTCGATACAATGAGCAGTTCTTC CASSPAGGARYNEQFF